These T cell receptor beta chains were read from a single sample in a study of low-dose radiotherapy and immunotherapy resistance in tumors. Each CDR3 protein is one row after TCRdb ran MiXCR on the reads. The repertoire holds 85,000 to 95,000 distinct CDR3 sequences, with 9% to 9.5% as singletons. This sample comprised PBMCs, obtained before treatment. Source of these receptors: a male donor with prostate cancer. Each CDR3 is given with its conserved first and last residue. Fields, in order: clone size, V gene, J gene, D gene, CDR3 DNA, CDR3 protein. The D gene is left open where the match is weak. The size field reads how often the clone was seen (once, few, many) or a class if it is expanded.

>many|TRBV28|TRBJ2-7|.
TGTGCCAGCAGCTCCCCCTCCTCCTACGAGCAGTACTTC
CASSSPSSYEQYF
>many|TRBV19|TRBJ1-4|.
TGTGCCAGTAGTATAGTTACGCAGTATAATGAAAAACTGTTTTTT
CASSIVTQYNEKLFF
>many|TRBV28|TRBJ1-6|.
TGTGCCAGCAGACCTAATAATTCACCCCTCCACTTT
CASRPNNSPLHF
>few|TRBV27|TRBJ1-1|TRBD1
TGTGCCAGCCGGACAGGTTTCACTGAAGCTTTCTTT
CASRTGFTEAFF
>many|TRBV29-1|TRBJ2-3|TRBD2
TGCAGCGTTGAGTCAGCGGGAGTTGGCACAGATACGCAGTATTTT
CSVESAGVGTDTQYF
>many|TRBV28|TRBJ2-1|.
TGTGCCAGCAGTTTCCAGCGACAGACTTACAATGAGCAGTTCTTC
CASSFQRQTYNEQFF
>many|TRBV28|TRBJ2-3|.
TGTGCCAGCAGTCGCACAGCCGTTAGCACAGATACGCAGTATTTT
CASSRTAVSTDTQYF
>many|TRBV6-5|TRBJ1-6|TRBD1
TGTGCCAGCAGAGCGGGCACAGGGGATAATTCACCCCTCCACTTT
CASRAGTGDNSPLHF
>many|TRBV20-1|TRBJ2-5|TRBD1
TGCAGTGCTAGAGACAGACAGGGGGGGCAAACCCAGTACTTC
CSARDRQGGQTQYF
>many|TRBV11-3|TRBJ2-1|TRBD2
TGTGCCAGCAGCTCCGTGGGGCTAGCGGGTCAAAATGAGCAGTTCTTC
CASSSVGLAGQNEQFF
>many|TRBV4-2|TRBJ1-4|TRBD1
TGTGCCAGCAGCCAAGATGGGACAGGCGATAATGAAAAACTGTTTTTT
CASSQDGTGDNEKLFF